This is a list of T cell receptor beta chains from one sample in a study of T cell responses to AZD1222 COVID-19 vaccine. Libraries were prepared by immunoSEQ multiplex PCR; TCRdb keeps only in-frame clonotypes and omits some of them. The sample consists of 65,000 to 85,000 clones, 70% to 90% of them appearing once. The sequencing used peripheral blood, collected 28 days after the second AZD1222 dose. The receptors were sampled from an adult who received the AZD1222 COVID-19 vaccine. Both conserved end residues are part of each CDR3. A D gene is named only where the DNA matches it firmly. Expanded clones are given a class, and other clones once, few, many or no size at all.

J gene	V gene	D gene	clone size	CDR3 protein	CDR3 DNA
TRBJ1-4	TRBV5-5	.	.	CASSIGPTGIEKLFF	TGTGCCAGCAGCATCGGACCAACGGGGATTGAAAAACTGTTTTTT
TRBJ1-4	TRBV28	TRBD1	few	CAWGQGNEKLFF	TGTGCTTGGGGACAGGGTAATGAAAAACTGTTTTTT
TRBJ2-2	TRBV5-4	.	.	CASSLLTPANTGELFF	TGTGCCAGCAGCTTGCTGACACCCGCGAACACCGGGGAGCTGTTTTTT
TRBJ1-2	TRBV5-1	.	.	CASSLDLDPGKRGYTF	TGCGCCAGCAGCTTGGATCTCGATCCAGGGAAAAGGGGCTACACCTTC
TRBJ1-2	TRBV6-4	TRBD1	once	CASNPSPGQPLGYGYTF	TGTGCCAGCAACCCCTCACCGGGACAGCCTTTAGGATATGGCTACACCTTC
TRBJ1-4	TRBV19	.	.	CASSVREKLFF	TGTGCCAGTAGTGTTCGGGAAAAACTGTTTTTT
TRBJ2-1	TRBV18	TRBD1	.	CASSSTGTGAGEQFF	TGTGCCAGCTCATCAACCGGGACAGGGGCTGGTGAGCAGTTCTTC
TRBJ1-4	TRBV7-8	.	few	CASSYTHLVNTNEKLFF	TGTGCCAGCAGCTATACCCACCTCGTGAATACTAATGAAAAACTGTTTTTT
TRBJ1-6	TRBV27	.	.	CASSPPNGVNSPLHF	TGTGCCAGCAGTCCCCCCAATGGGGTAAATTCACCCCTCCACTTT
TRBJ2-4	TRBV7-9	.	.	CASSREGQGLPKNIQYF	TGTGCCAGCAGCCGTGAAGGACAGGGACTACCCAAAAACATTCAGTACTTC
TRBJ1-1	TRBV19	.	.	CASSRDRTEAFF	TGTGCCAGTAGCCGGGACCGCACTGAAGCTTTCTTT
TRBJ2-7	TRBV5-6	.	.	CASSGAGTPSYEQYF	TGTGCCAGCAGCGGAGCCGGGACACCGTCCTACGAGCAGTACTTC
TRBJ1-5	TRBV7-8	TRBD1	many	CASSLEGTGVVQPQHF	TGTGCCAGCAGCTTAGAGGGGACAGGGGTGGTTCAGCCCCAGCATTTT
TRBJ2-2	TRBV3-1/TRBV3-2	.	once	CASSQVVFRGGGPRHTGELFF	TGTGCCAGCAGCCAAGTAGTTTTTAGAGGCGGGGGCCCTCGACACACCGGGGAGCTGTTTTTT
TRBJ1-5	TRBV21-1	.	.	CASSKGGQSHEGSNQPQHF	TGTGCCAGCAGCAAAGGCGGCCAGAGTCATGAAGGAAGCAATCAGCCCCAGCATTTT
TRBJ1-5	TRBV30	.	.	CAWSVGGDQPQHF	TGTGCCTGGAGTGTGGGTGGGGATCAGCCCCAGCATTTT
TRBJ2-1	TRBV5-1	.	.	CASRQEPGQFYNEQFF	TGCGCCAGCAGACAAGAACCAGGACAATTCTACAATGAGCAGTTCTTC
TRBJ2-6	TRBV5-1	.	.	CASGRGQGANVLTF	TGCGCCAGCGGGCGGGGGCAAGGGGCCAACGTCCTGACTTTC
TRBJ2-5	TRBV29-1	.	.	CSVEAGPQSSQETQYF	TGCAGCGTTGAGGCGGGGCCCCAAAGTTCGCAAGAGACCCAGTACTTC
TRBJ1-2	TRBV6-2/TRBV6-3	TRBD1	.	CASSYSGTGDYYGYTF	TGTGCCAGCAGTTACAGCGGGACAGGGGACTACTATGGCTACACCTTC
TRBJ1-2	TRBV28	TRBD1	.	CASRTPGTGLGYTF	TGTGCCAGCAGGACCCCCGGGACAGGGCTTGGCTACACCTTC
TRBJ2-1	TRBV3-1/TRBV3-2	TRBD2	.	CASSLAGGQNEQFF	TGTGCCAGCAGCCTAGCGGGGGGGCAAAATGAGCAGTTCTTC
TRBJ1-1	TRBV19	TRBD1	.	CASSWAGGENTEAFF	TGTGCCAGTAGTTGGGCAGGGGGAGAGAACACTGAAGCTTTCTTT
TRBJ2-2	TRBV10-1	TRBD2	.	CASSDGTSGGARTGELFF	TGCGCCAGCAGTGATGGGACTAGCGGGGGGGCTAGGACCGGGGAGCTGTTTTTT
TRBJ1-4	TRBV27	TRBD1	.	CASSTRDRVEKLFF	TGTGCCAGCAGTACCCGGGACAGGGTCGAAAAACTGTTTTTT
TRBJ2-1	TRBV4-1	TRBD2	.	CASSRGLAGTSSYNEQFF	TGCGCCAGCAGTCGGGGACTAGCGGGGACGAGCTCCTACAATGAGCAGTTCTTC
TRBJ1-2	TRBV6-5	.	once	CASSPLGGQDYGYTF	TGTGCCAGCAGTCCCTTGGGGGGGCAGGACTATGGCTACACCTTC
TRBJ1-6	TRBV7-6	TRBD1	.	CASSSSGQQNSPLHF	TGTGCCAGCAGCTCATCGGGACAGCAAAATTCACCCCTCCACTTT
TRBJ2-2	TRBV5-1	.	once	CASSLVGGTTGELFF	TGCGCCAGCAGCTTGGTTGGCGGGACAACCGGGGAGCTGTTTTTT
TRBJ1-1	TRBV7-6	.	once	CASSSPPRGAFF	TGTGCCAGCAGCTCCCCCCCCCGTGGAGCTTTCTTT
TRBJ1-4	TRBV18	.	.	CASSPGSANEKLFF	TGTGCCAGCTCACCAGGGTCCGCTAATGAAAAACTGTTTTTT
TRBJ1-1	TRBV13	.	.	CASSGSSNTEAFF	TGTGCCAGCAGCGGAAGCAGCAACACTGAAGCTTTCTTT
TRBJ2-6	TRBV5-6	.	few	CASRTSGANVLTF	TGTGCCAGCCGGACCTCTGGGGCCAACGTCCTGACTTTC
TRBJ1-6	TRBV4-2	.	.	CASSQGTENSPLHF	TGTGCCAGCAGCCAAGGGACAGAAAATTCACCCCTCCACTTT
TRBJ2-1	TRBV7-2	TRBD2	.	CASRKPGLAGTGGEQFF	TGTGCCAGCAGAAAACCGGGACTAGCGGGGACTGGGGGTGAGCAGTTCTTC
TRBJ1-1	TRBV6-5	.	once	CASEYGRNTEAFF	TGTGCCAGCGAATACGGGCGAAACACTGAAGCTTTCTTT
TRBJ2-5	TRBV30	TRBD2	once	CAWSPSSGGVLETQYF	TGTGCCTGGAGCCCAAGCTCGGGAGGGGTTTTAGAGACCCAGTACTTC
TRBJ1-1	TRBV11-2	.	.	CASSDRRGTEAFF	TGTGCCAGCAGCGACCGTCGGGGCACTGAAGCTTTCTTT
TRBJ1-2	TRBV30	.	.	CAWRGGKAYGYTF	TGTGCCTGGAGGGGAGGGAAGGCCTATGGCTACACCTTC
TRBJ1-1	TRBV28	TRBD1	.	CASSPPDRFSLTEAFF	TGTGCCAGCAGCCCACCGGACAGGTTTAGTTTAACTGAAGCTTTCTTT
TRBJ1-4	TRBV4-1	.	.	CASSQDLQNEKLFF	TGCGCCAGCAGCCAAGATCTACAGAATGAAAAACTGTTTTTT
TRBJ1-2	TRBV6-2/TRBV6-3	.	.	CASSYGRNYGYTF	TGTGCCAGCAGTTATGGCAGGAACTATGGCTACACCTTC
TRBJ1-2	TRBV7-2	.	.	CASTLEIYGYTF	TGTGCCAGCACCTTGGAGATCTATGGCTACACCTTC
TRBJ1-2	TRBV19	TRBD1	.	CASSAGTGRFYGYTF	TGTGCCAGTAGTGCCGGGACAGGGCGTTTCTATGGCTACACCTTC
TRBJ1-2	TRBV3-1/TRBV3-2	TRBD1	.	CASSQGEWDSLYGYTF	TGTGCCAGCAGCCAAGGGGAGTGGGACAGTCTCTATGGCTACACCTTC
TRBJ1-4	TRBV5-8	.	.	CASTGLEGEKLFF	TGTGCCAGCACCGGGTTGGAAGGTGAAAAACTGTTTTTT
TRBJ1-4	TRBV25-1	.	once	CASSEWGSNEKLFF	TGTGCCAGCAGTGAGTGGGGATCTAATGAAAAACTGTTTTTT
TRBJ1-5	TRBV19	TRBD1	few	CASSIVVDRGNQPQHF	TGTGCCAGTAGTATAGTAGTAGACAGGGGCAATCAGCCCCAGCATTTT